Reported below is one T cell receptor (beta chain). The antigen it recognizes is unknown. No clone much larger than this one lies a single base away; base qualities are absent. The sample is drawn from a study of T cell responses to AZD1222 COVID-19 vaccine (dated by TCRdb to about 2021). With regard to the full study: AZD1222 recipients whose second dose came at about 4 weeks and those whose second dose came at about 12 weeks were combined into one group, since spike-specific TCR depth and breadth did not differ between the two schedules. A total of 233 trial participants underwent TCR sequencing, of whom some 210 received two doses of AZD1222 and around 25 received two doses of the MenACWY control vaccine. Enrollment into the trials was organized by age into subgroups of 18-55, 56-69 and 70-plus years, and those subgroups contained 148, 28 and 57 TCR-sequenced participants, respectively. Study-wide findings and limitations: Participants were mostly white British and included more females than males, and it was suggested by the authors that clonal diversity may have been underestimated. Reportedly, close to half of the unique spike-specific TCRs recognized epitopes lying outside the regions that are mutated in the B.1.351 and B.1.1.7 variants. Conclusions about previously exposed vaccinees were limited because only a handful of AZD1222 recipients were SARS-CoV-2 seropositive at baseline. Because no day 14 peak-response samples were available, repertoires were characterized only after the peak T cell response. After two AZD1222 doses, both the breadth and the depth of spike-specific TCRs were significantly higher than at day 0 and than in MenACWY recipients. The 56-69-year group was small, and its depth increase did not reach significance, likely because of low power. Vaccine-associated CD4 TCRs spanned the whole spike protein, with dominant responses in regions 160-218 and 743-854.

As encoded in the germline V gene, CDR1 is MNHEY while CDR2 is SVGAGI. Compared with germline, V lacks 2 bases and J lacks 4 bases; bases without a gene match: 5. The CDR3 covers 15 residues, taking in both the cysteine and the phenylalanine. Only the CDR3 part of the read is kept: 45 bases, read in frame from the first base. In light of the paper, this sample's time point label describes: baseline before first vaccination. Samples from vaccinated people were obtained from the UK trials COV001 and COV002, which included a single-blind randomized controlled phase 2/3 trial of AZD1222 (ChAdOx1 nCoV-19) in healthy adults. For TCRbeta chain sequencing, PBMC samples were collected from trial participants at day 0 and at day 28 after the second dose. The CDR3 regions of human TCRbeta chains were analyzed by immunosequencing. Concerning the study's data processing: Repertoire TCRs were matched against a reference library of SARS-CoV-2-specific TCRs generated with the MIRA antigen-specificity platform. Breadth was defined as the fraction of unique TCRs that were SARS-CoV-2-associated. Depth was defined as the fraction of total T cells that were SARS-CoV-2-associated. Each spike-specific TCR was assigned to its reactive spike region and to a CD4 or CD8 class using the MIRA data. Log10-transformed breadth and depth values were compared by one-way ANOVA with Sidak's multiple comparisons tests. Drawn from immuneACCESS, this table holds only the in-frame rearrangements with V and J called that TCRdb kept. Clones are partly lost; checked studies trace under half to an unresolved V gene and leave the rest unexplained. The V and J calls and clone size come from that table; D and trimming were worked out from the DNA. This sample gives under 150,000 clones in total; approximately 92% of them show up just once. The top ten clones comprise 2.5% to 4% of the sample.

The V and J genes are TRBV6-5 and TRBJ2-5; 9 of the junction bases match TRBD2. This receptor was taken from an adult in good health. Sample: peripheral blood, taken on day 0 of AZD1222 vaccination. The CDR3 reads as follows: CASSYEREEGETQYF. The DNA is TGTGCCAGCAGTTACGAGCGGGAGGAAGGAGAGACCCAGTACTTC.